A single sample gave rise to the 2 T cell receptor beta chains below, sequenced in a study of cytotoxic CD8 clonotypes in ibrutinib-treated CLL (dated by TCRdb to the early 2020s). The protocol used for the library was the immunoSEQ multiplex PCR assay. TCRdb stores this immuneACCESS table with in-frame sequences only. Part of the clones is absent; in the studies checked, under half of the shortfall reflects unresolved V genes, and no reason is known for the rest. Within this sample are 200,000 to 250,000 clones, with approximately 79% of them counted one time only. Of the sample, 11% falls within the top ten clones. What this sample's time point label stands for: about 11 months on ibrutinib. The sample was PBMCs, taken after 12 months of ibrutinib treatment. These receptors were taken from a human donor with chronic lymphocytic leukemia.

This clone has more than one count but fewer than ten. V and J are TRBV5-8 and TRBJ1-1; D gene uncertain. The V end was cut by 9 bases, the J end by 2 bases, with 14 bases between. The CDR3 length is 13 residues. Per the germline V gene, CDR1 is SGHTS and CDR2 is YDEGEE. CDR3 nucleotide sequence: TGTGCCACCCGAAGGCGCGGAAACACTGAAGCTTTCTTT. This gives the protein CATRRRGNTEAFF.

The chain links TRBV12-5 to TRBJ2-1; no clear D gene. Trimming cost V 0 bases and J 4 bases, with 7 bases left between them. Germline V gene sequence: CDR1 LGHNT, CDR2 FRNRAP. CDR3 length: 14 amino acids. Here the CDR3 reads CASGLVRSYNEQFF. The CDR3 DNA reads TGTGCTAGTGGTTTGGTACGCAGTTACAATGAGCAGTTCTTC.